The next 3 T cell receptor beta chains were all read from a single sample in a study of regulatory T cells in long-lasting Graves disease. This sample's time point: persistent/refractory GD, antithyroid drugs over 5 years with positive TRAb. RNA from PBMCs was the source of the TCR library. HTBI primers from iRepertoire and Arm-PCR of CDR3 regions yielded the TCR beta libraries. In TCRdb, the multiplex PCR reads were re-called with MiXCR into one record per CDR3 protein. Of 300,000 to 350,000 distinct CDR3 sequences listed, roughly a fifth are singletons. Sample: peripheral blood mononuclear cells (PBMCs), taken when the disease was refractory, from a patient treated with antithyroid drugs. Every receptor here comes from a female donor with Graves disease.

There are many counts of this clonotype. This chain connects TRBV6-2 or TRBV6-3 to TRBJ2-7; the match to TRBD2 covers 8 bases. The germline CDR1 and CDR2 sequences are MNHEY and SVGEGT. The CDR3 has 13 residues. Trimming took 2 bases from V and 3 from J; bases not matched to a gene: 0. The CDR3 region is CASSYLAGYEQYF. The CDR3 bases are TGTGCCAGCAGTTACCTAGCGGGCTACGAGCAGTACTTC.

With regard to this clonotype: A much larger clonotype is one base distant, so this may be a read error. For the CDR3, the DNA is TGTGCCAGCAGTTTCCCCGGGACGGTTAGTGAAAAACTGTTTTTT. Protein: CASSFPGTVSEKLFF. The chain is built from TRBV28 and TRBJ1-4, with D perhaps TRBD1 (5 bases). Germline values: CDR1 MDHEN, CDR2 SYDVKM. The CDR3 totals 15 residues. V shed 3 bases and J shed 7 bases, with 15 bases lying between them.

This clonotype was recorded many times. The CDR3 sequence: CASSLGSRFYYGYTF. The CDR3 nucleotides are TGTGCCAGCAGTTTAGGTAGCAGGTTCTACTATGGCTACACCTTC. V is TRBV12-3 or TRBV12-4 and J is TRBJ1-2; no clear D gene. This CDR3 spans 15 amino acids. V was shortened by 1 base and J by 3 bases, with 12 bases between the two germline ends.